The present entry profiles one T cell receptor beta chain with its context. Its specificity is not known. MiXCR, run by TCRdb on the RT-PCR reads, gives a single entry per CDR3 protein. The sample records roughly 620,000 distinct CDR3 sequences, approximately 10% being singletons. J was trimmed by 4 bases and V by 6 bases; bases with no gene match: 4. The CDR3 runs to 13 residues. The entry originates in a study of response to subunit inactivated influenza vaccine. Whole-study results and caveats: That few new T cells are recruited by each seasonal influenza vaccination was the authors' suggestion.

These data were also reused for a study on T cells expressing NK-cell markers. That source notes: Template switching by 5'RACE with UMIs generated the TCR beta cDNA. It was sorted CD3+CD56-NKG2C+, CD3+CD56+NKG2C- and CD3+CD56+NKG2C+ T cells that provided the TCR beta repertoires. Where a handful of donors were concerned, these clonotypes also led the CD3+CD56-NKG2C+ fraction. Expanded NKG2C+ T cell clones were not confirmed as HCMV-specific.

The clonotype originates from a man aged 50-59 years who received an inactivated influenza vaccine. This rearrangement joins TRBV12-3 or TRBV12-4 to TRBJ1-2; TRBD1 aligns across 8 bases. The sequenced sample was PBMCs from blood, obtained on the day of vaccination. The CDR3 DNA is TGTGCCAGCAGCGGGGGACAGGTCTATGGCTACACCTTC. Amino acids: CASSGGQVYGYTF.